The 7 T cell receptor beta chains below all came from one sample that was sequenced in a study of tumor-infiltrating lymphocytes in primary liver carcinoma (TCRdb year 2017). Total RNA and DNA were co-extracted from about 19-30 mg of bulk tissue with the AllPrep DNA/RNA mini kit, without cell sorting. Instrument on record: Illumina HiSeq 2500. TCRbeta-specific cDNA was reverse-transcribed from 500 ng total RNA using a constant-region primer and ProtoScript II reverse transcriptase. The TCRbeta libraries were prepared through three rounds of nested multiplex PCR following a slightly modified ARM-PCR procedure. Each of the first two PCR rounds ran for 10 cycles and used multiplex TRBV1-TRBV30 forward primers together with a Cbeta reverse primer. Using fastp trimming at Q25 and MiXCR clonotype assembly, TCRdb reanalyzed the public sequencing data and kept in-frame beta chains. Rows merge per CDR3 protein into single entries with the most common DNA and genes. For this sample the table gives around 80,000 distinct CDR3 sequences, of which 69% were detected only once. Less than 30% of the sample is held by the ten biggest clonotypes.

The specimen sequenced was tumor-adjacent normal liver tissue. The receptors originated from a man between 35 and 55 years old with primary liver carcinoma and hepatitis B virus infection.

Of note for this clonotype: Mismatch with germline at one junction end may stem from a read error. The V and J genes are TRBV29-1 and TRBJ2-3; TRBD1 or TRBD2 may be the D gene (5 bases each). This CDR3 is 14 amino acids long. The germline gives CDR1 SQVTM, CDR2 ANQGSEA. The CDR3 coding sequence is TGCAGCGTTCTTAGTCGGGGACGCACAGATACACAGTTTTTT. Translated: CSVLSRGRTDTQFF.

The chain employs TRBV7-3 and TRBJ2-1; D possibly corresponds to TRBD1 (5 bases). V lost 5 bases to trimming and J lost 8 bases, with 19 bases between them. The length of the CDR3 is 15 residues. CDR1 and CDR2 from the germline V gene are SGHTA and FQGTGA. CDR3 nucleotides: TGTGCCAGCAGCCAAGGGGTTAGGCTATCCGATGAGCAGTTCTTC. Its translation is CASSQGVRLSDEQFF.

This clonotype came up once. At one of its ends the junction is not consistent with the germline gene, which may arise from a read error. This chain links TRBV18 with TRBJ2-1, with D possibly being TRBD1 (5 bases). This CDR3 has 15 amino acids. Germline CDR1 KGHSH, CDR2 LQKENI. The CDR3 nucleotides are TGTGCCAGATCACCACCATCCAGGGATTACGATGAGCAACTCTTC. Translated: CARSPPSRDYDEQLF.

This clonotype has only one observation. The rearrangement links TRBV6-1 to TRBJ2-7, with 15 bases matching TRBD2. This CDR3 comprises 16 residues. Germline CDR1 reads MNHNS; CDR2 reads SASEGT. The CDR3 DNA reads TGTGTCAGGAGTGAAGTGGGACTAGCGGGAGGCTACGAGCAGTACTTC. Translating gives CVRSEVGLAGGYEQYF.

Concerning this clonotype: Compared with germline, one end of the junction differs, possibly owing to a read error. The chain joins TRBV12-3 or TRBV12-4 to TRBJ2-5, with D maybe TRBD1 (6 bases). CDR3 length: 13 amino acids. The CDR3 DNA reads TGTGCCAGCGGTTTAGGCCCGAGGGGGACCCATTACTTC. This codes for CASGLGPRGTHYF.

This clonotype appeared many times. This sequence joins TRBV4-2 and TRBJ2-3; D gene ambiguous. The germline gives CDR1 LGHNA, CDR2 YNFKEQ. This CDR3 comprises 16 residues. V lost 3 bases and J lost 0, with 13 bases in between. CDR3 loop: CASSHDSPDSTDTQYF. The DNA of the CDR3 is TGTGCCAGCAGCCATGACTCCCCTGACAGCACAGATACGCAGTATTTT.

Of note for this clonotype: A junction boundary mismatches the germline segment, possibly from a read error. The V gene is TRBV4-3, the J gene TRBJ2-3; D gene unclear. The CDR3 sequence is 15 residues long. Germline V gene data show CDR1 as LGHNA and CDR2 as YSLEER. The CDR3 protein is CASSQGVILADAQYF. Written as DNA, the CDR3 is TGCGCCAGCAGCCAAGGAGTCATCTTAGCAGATGCGCAGTATTTT.